The clone carrying this T cell receptor (beta chain) was counted a few times. Its specificity is unknown. The sample is drawn from a study of cytomegalovirus exposure and HLA in healthy donors. Study background: The Caucasian-associated ancestry cluster held under 90% of 300 to 450 genotyped donors. Overall study findings and caveats: In a later analysis, the majority of CMV-associated beta chains seemingly showed HLA restriction.

The CDR3 covers 16 residues. With V trimmed by 6 bases and J by 4 bases, 11 bases remained unmatched. Germline V CDR1 and CDR2: LNHDA, SQIVND (reference sequence). The PCR employed 60 Vbeta primers together with 13 Jbeta primers. The protocol was immunoSEQ multiplex PCR, while the TCRdb copy is restricted to in-frame clones and leaves out a portion. The sample yields around 75,000 clones, 60% to 85% seen once. J is TRBJ2-3 and V is TRBV19; TRBD1 aligns across 9 bases. This clonotype was obtained from a man younger than 30 in good health and CMV-seronegative. The sequenced sample consisted of PBMCs. CDR3 DNA sequence: TGTGCCAGTAGCCTCAGAACAGGGGGCCTTCCAGATACGCAGTATTTT. Translating gives CASSLRTGGLPDTQYF.